This T cell receptor (beta chain) was recovered during a study of shared clonotypes between healthy human individuals. Across the whole study: Three CD4 naive, three CD4 memory, two CD8 naive and one CD8 memory plate were used per donor. General study results and limits: Among non-shared clonotypes, generation probabilities were lower than among those shared by all four donors.

CDR1 and CDR2 (germline): LGHNA, YSLEER. The CDR3 totals 15 residues. V was cut by 3 bases and J by 3 bases, with 12 bases left in between. Only in-frame clones appear in the TCRdb table, and some are missing; sequencing was by immunoSEQ multiplex PCR. The data show a few million clones, over 90% seen once. All the donors were Caucasian adults who lived in Nashville, Tennessee. Remarks on this clone: Its cognate antigen is unknown.

This sequence joins TRBV4-3 and TRBJ1-3; D is ambiguous. The receptor's source is a young man in good health. Some clones in this sample may be carry-over from other donors' samples. Input material: naive CD4+ T cells from PBMCs. Subset here: CD45RA+ positively selected. The CDR3 bases are TGCGCCAGCAGCCATACTCGGGTTGGTGGAAACACCATATATTTT. Translation gives CASSHTRVGGNTIYF.